This paragraph covers one T cell receptor beta chain sequence. The CDR3 loop spans 16 amino acids. Germline loops: CDR1 SGHTS, CDR2 YDEGEE. V was shortened by 6 bases and J by 7 bases, with 20 bases between the two germline ends. This sample is part of a study of regulatory T cells in long-lasting Graves disease. Time point specified: newly diagnosed GD, antithyroid drugs for less than 3 months. With RNA extracted from PBMCs as input, the TCR library was made. Diagnosis followed American Thyroid Association guidelines for Graves' disease. Construction of the TCR beta libraries employed iRepertoire HTBI primers in conjunction with Arm-PCR of CDR3 regions. A single record per CDR3 protein comes from TCRdb applying MiXCR to the multiplex PCR reads. The table records under 800,000 distinct CDR3 sequences, 16% of them present only once. These data were likewise used in another study, on T cells in Graves' hyperthyroidism and ophthalmopathy. That paper states: Hyperthyroidism patients were newly diagnosed, had disease duration under 2 months, and were aged 18 to 65 years.

The origin of this receptor is a woman aged 30 to 39 with Graves disease. The rearrangement uses TRBV5-8 and TRBJ1-6; tentative D call: TRBD1 (5 bases). The source material was peripheral blood mononuclear cells (PBMCs), sampled at new diagnosis, from a patient treated with antithyroid drugs. CDR3 nucleotide sequence: TGTGCCAGCACCCGAGGAGGGGCCGCGTGGAATTCACCCCTCCACTTT. It codes for CASTRGGAAWNSPLHF. Using reference TRBV5-8 and TRBJ1-6 for the parts outside the CDR3, the full variable domain is EAGVTQSPTHLIKTRGQQATLRCSPISGHTSVYWYQQALGLGLQFLLWYDEGEERNRGNFPPRFSGRQFPNYSSELNVNALELEDSALYLCASTRGGAAWNSPLHFGNGTRLTVT.